This TCR beta chain stems from a study of control samples from healthy donors and cancer patients. This CDR3 is 13 amino acids long. Trimming left V 5 bases short and J 6 bases short, with 14 bases between. Germline V gives CDR1 SGHTA, CDR2 FQGTGA. The table came from immunoSEQ multiplex PCR; TCRdb's copy has only in-frame clones and leaves some out. The table includes fewer than 40,000 clones, about 94% detected once. This clone is judged medium-sized (0.01 to 0.1%). This TCR was recovered from a man aged 35 to 55 with colorectal cancer. The sample comprised PBMCs. The rearrangement uses TRBV7-3 and TRBJ2-7, with D possibly being TRBD1 or TRBD2 (5 bases each). CDR3 region: CASSVRQRGEQYF. The CDR3 DNA is TGTGCCAGCAGCGTTCGACAGAGGGGCGAGCAGTACTTC.